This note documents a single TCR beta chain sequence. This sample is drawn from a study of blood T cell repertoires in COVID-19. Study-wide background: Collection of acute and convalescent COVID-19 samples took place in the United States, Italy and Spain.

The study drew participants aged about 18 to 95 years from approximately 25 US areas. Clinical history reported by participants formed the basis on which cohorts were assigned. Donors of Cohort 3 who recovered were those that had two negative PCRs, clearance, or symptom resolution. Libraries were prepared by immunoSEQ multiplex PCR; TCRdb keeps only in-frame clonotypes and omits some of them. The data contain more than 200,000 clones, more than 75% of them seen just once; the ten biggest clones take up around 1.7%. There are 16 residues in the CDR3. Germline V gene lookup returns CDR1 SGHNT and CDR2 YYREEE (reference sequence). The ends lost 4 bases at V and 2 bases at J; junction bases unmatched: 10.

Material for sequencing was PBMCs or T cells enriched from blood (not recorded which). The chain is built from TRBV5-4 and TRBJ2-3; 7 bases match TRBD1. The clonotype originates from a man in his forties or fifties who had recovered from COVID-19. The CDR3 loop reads CASSGPRDSYTDTQYF. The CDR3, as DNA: TGTGCCAGCAGCGGCCCCCGGGACAGCTACACAGATACGCAGTATTTT.